This T cell receptor (beta chain) was sequenced for a study of blood T cell repertoires in COVID-19. Assay used: immunoSEQ multiplex PCR; TCRdb lists only in-frame clones, some missing. The sample shows hundreds of thousands of clones, roughly 85% of them seen only once. Germline V gene sequence: CDR1 MDHEN, CDR2 SYDVKM. Deletions cut 4 bases from V and 0 bases from J, with 21 bases between. The CDR3 consists of 18 residues. The clonotype was recovered from a woman in her thirties who had been exposed to COVID-19. The chain uses TRBV28 and TRBJ1-2; weak D call: TRBD1 (6 bases). Sequenced sample: PBMCs or T cells enriched from blood (not recorded which). The CDR3 protein is CASSSTAPDRTSNYGYTF. The DNA for the CDR3 is TGTGCCAGCAGTTCTACCGCCCCTGACAGGACTTCTAACTATGGCTACACCTTC.